Below, 28 T cell receptor beta chains from the same sample are listed, as sequenced in a study of CD8 T cells in ankylosing spondylitis. TCRdb reprocessed the 5' RACE reads with MiXCR, giving one entry per CDR3 protein. Of a few hundred thousand distinct CDR3 sequences in the sample, 18% were seen once. Sequences were obtained from blood, either unsorted or a sorted T cell fraction (not recorded which). The origin of the receptors is a male donor with ankylosing spondylitis or in good health (not recorded which).

V is TRBV4-1 and J is TRBJ2-2, with a possible D match to TRBD2 (6 bases). The length of the CDR3 is 19 residues. Between the trimmed V and J ends, which lost 1 base and 3 bases, there was a span of 21 bases. The germline V gene encodes CDR1 MGHRA and CDR2 YSYEKL. The CDR3 bases are TGCGCCAGCAGCCAAGTGCTCTACGGGAGTGAGGACGACACCGGGGAGCTGTTTTTT. This translates into CASSQVLYGSEDDTGELFF.

The chain joins TRBV2 to TRBJ2-5, with no clear D. The CDR3 has 14 residues. Germline V CDR1 and CDR2: SNHLY, FYNNEI. Trimming left V 8 bases short and J 3 bases short, with 16 bases between. CDR3 sequence reads: CASCCFLGEETQYF. For the CDR3, the DNA is TGTGCCAGCTGCTGCTTCTTGGGCGAAGAGACCCAGTACTTC.

The V gene is TRBV12-3 or TRBV12-4, the J gene TRBJ1-1; 9 bases fit TRBD1. CDR3 size: 16 residues. With 6 bases clipped from V and 0 bases from J, the junction kept 8 bases outside the gene matches. The CDR3 loop reads CASSPRDRVLNTEAFF. The CDR3 nucleotides are TGTGCCAGCAGCCCAAGGGACAGGGTATTGAACACTGAAGCTTTCTTT.

The chain combines TRBV5-6 with TRBJ2-1; maybe TRBD2 (5 bases). The CDR3 has 15 residues. From germline, CDR1 is SGHDT and CDR2 YYEEEE. The V and J ends lost 0 bases and 7 bases respectively, with 14 bases between them. The CDR3 is CASSLVVTTLNEQFF. As DNA, the CDR3 is TGTGCCAGCAGCTTGGTTGTGACTACACTGAATGAGCAGTTCTTC. Full variable domain (remainder filled in from reference TRBV5-6 and TRBJ2-1): DAGVTQSPTHLIKTRGQQVTLRCSPKSGHDTVSWYQQALGQGPQFIFQYYEEEERQRGNFPDRFSGHQFPNYSSELNVNALLLGDSALYLCASSLVVTTLNEQFFGPGTRLTVL.

J is TRBJ1-4 and V is TRBV4-2; TRBD1 matches at 8 bases. CDR3 size: 16 residues. The V gene end was trimmed by 3 bases and the J gene end by 6 bases; junction bases not matched to a gene: 9. Germline CDR1 and CDR2: LGHNA and YNFKEQ. The CDR3 here is CASSHGDRGWDEKLFF. The DNA of the CDR3 is TGTGCCAGCAGCCACGGAGACAGGGGTTGGGATGAAAAACTGTTTTTT.

For the CDR3, the DNA is TGTGCCAGCAGTTCCTCTCTAGCACCAGCCTACAATGAGCAGTTCTTC. Translated: CASSSSLAPAYNEQFF. The gene calls are TRBV27 and TRBJ2-1; TRBD2 is a possible D gene (5 bases). V gave up 4 bases and J gave up 2 bases, with 15 bases separating them. This CDR3 has 16 residues. From germline, CDR1 is MNHEY and CDR2 SMNVEV (reference sequence).

This clonotype was observed a handful of times. The chain couples TRBV5-1 to TRBJ2-1; 9 positions match TRBD2. Germline CDR1 is SGHRS and CDR2 is YFSETQ. The CDR3 sequence is 15 residues long. V lost 2 bases, J lost 6 bases, and 6 bases stayed unmatched. This chain's CDR3 is CASSFSGSLGNEQFF. The CDR3, as DNA: TGCGCCAGCAGCTTTAGCGGGAGTTTGGGCAATGAGCAGTTCTTC.

A remark on this clonotype: Just one base apart from a much larger clone, this may be a read error. This chain connects TRBV5-1 to TRBJ2-1; D unclear. Germline V gene data show CDR1 as SGHRS and CDR2 as YFSETQ. The CDR3 sequence is 16 residues long. V dropped 4 bases and J dropped 5 bases, with 19 bases sitting between them. In nucleotides, the CDR3 is TGCGCCAGCAGCACCCAGGACCAGCCCCCCCACAATGAGCAGTTCTTC. It is translated as CASSTQDQPPHNEQFF.

The sample holds a few counts of this clonotype. The chain has TRBV5-1 and TRBJ2-3, with 12 nucleotides matching TRBD2. V was pared by 4 bases and J by 6 bases, with 15 bases of the junction left unmatched. The CDR3 is made up of 18 amino acids. The germline V gene has CDR1 SGHRS and CDR2 YFSETQ. The CDR3 is CASSTGLAGPNAPDTQYF. CDR3 in DNA: TGCGCCAGCAGCACGGGACTAGCGGGCCCTAACGCCCCGGATACGCAGTATTTT.

There are a few counts of this clonotype. CDR3 DNA: TGTGCCAGCAGTTGGAATAGCGGGAGGGCCGGAGCCGGGGAGCTGTTTTTT. It translates to CASSWNSGRAGAGELFF. The chain is built from TRBV12-3 or TRBV12-4 and TRBJ2-2; 11 nucleotides line up with TRBD2. V lost 4 bases to trimming and J lost 6 bases; unmatched junction nucleotides: 10. The CDR3 extends over 17 amino acids.

This rearrangement joins TRBV5-5 to TRBJ2-7, with 10 bases aligning to TRBD2. CDR3 size: 16 residues. Germline lookup yields CDR1 SGHKS and CDR2 YYEKEE (reference sequence). V gave up 4 bases and J gave up 7 bases; unmatched junction bases: 14. CDR3 in DNA: TGTGCCAGCAGCCCCAACCTCCTAGCGGGAGTGGGGGAGCAGTACTTC. The encoded protein is CASSPNLLAGVGEQYF.

In its sample, this clonotype was seen a few times. The chain is built from TRBV11-2 and TRBJ2-5; 8 positions agree with TRBD1. Germline assignment: CDR1 SGHAT and CDR2 FQNNGV. This CDR3 is 16 amino acids long. With V trimmed by 3 bases and J by 1 base, 7 bases remained unmatched. The CDR3 loop reads CASSFIRDRPQETQYF. CDR3 bases: TGTGCCAGCAGCTTCATCCGGGACAGGCCCCAAGAGACCCAGTACTTC.

This clonotype was detected a few times. The chain recombines TRBV15 with TRBJ2-7, with 9 nucleotides matching TRBD1. This CDR3 region has 15 residues. CDR1 is LNHNV and CDR2 is YYDKDF in the germline V gene (reference sequence). V lost 4 bases, J lost 4 bases, and 8 bases stayed unmatched. The DNA of the CDR3 is TGTGCCACCAGCACAGCCGGGACAGGGCTATACGAGCAGTACTTC. Its translation is CATSTAGTGLYEQYF. The full variable domain, in which reference TRBV15 and TRBJ2-7 provide the parts outside the CDR3, is DAMVIQNPRYQVTQFGKPVTLSCSQTLNHNVMYWYQQKSSQAPKLLFHYYDKDFNNEADTPDNFQSRRPNTSFCFLDIRSPGLGDTAMYLCATSTAGTGLYEQYFGPGTRLTVT.

This clonotype was detected only a few times. This chain joins TRBV10-3 and TRBJ1-4; the D is unclear. This CDR3 has 12 amino acids. Trimming stripped 7 bases from V and 5 bases from J, with 8 bases between. Germline values: CDR1 ENHRY, CDR2 SYGVKD. CDR3 amino acids: CAIMAENEKLFF. CDR3 nucleotide sequence: TGTGCCATCATGGCAGAAAATGAAAAACTGTTTTTT.

J is TRBJ2-7 and V is TRBV5-6; 8 positions agree with TRBD1. This CDR3 contains 15 residues. Losses at the gene ends were 0 bases for V and 5 bases for J; bases not matched to a gene: 7. Looked up from germline, CDR1 is SGHDT and CDR2 is YYEEEE. Here the CDR3 reads CASSLGTGTPDEQYF. Written as DNA, the CDR3 is TGTGCCAGCAGCTTGGGGACAGGGACGCCCGACGAGCAGTACTTC.

This clonotype occurred a few times. The rearrangement uses TRBV5-6 and TRBJ2-3; TRBD2 matches at 8 bases. The germline gives CDR1 SGHDT, CDR2 YYEEEE. V gave up 0 bases and J gave up 3 bases; unmatched junction bases: 3. The CDR3 is 15 amino acids. The CDR3 coding sequence is TGTGCCAGCAGCTTGGCGGGACTAGTAACAGATACGCAGTATTTT. Protein: CASSLAGLVTDTQYF.

The chain couples TRBV4-1 to TRBJ2-3; 7 nucleotides agree with TRBD2. The germline V gene has CDR1 MGHRA and CDR2 YSYEKL. The junction had 7 bases not matched to a gene; V was cut back by 4 bases and J by 0 bases. CDR3 length equals 16 residues. CDR3 nucleotide sequence: TGCGCCAGCAGCCCCAGACTAGCTGCTAGCACAGATACGCAGTATTTT. It encodes CASSPRLAASTDTQYF.

This clonotype came up many times. The chain carries TRBV29-1 and TRBJ2-1; 13 bases fit TRBD2. The CDR3 sequence is 17 residues long. J gave up 4 bases and V 5 bases, and 11 bases lay outside the gene matches. The germline V gene encodes CDR1 SQVTM and CDR2 ANQGSEA. The CDR3 protein is CSVSPGLAGDPYNEQFF. The CDR3 DNA is TGCAGCGTTTCCCCCGGACTAGCGGGAGATCCTTACAATGAGCAGTTCTTC.

This clonotype was detected a few times. The J gene is TRBJ2-7, the V gene TRBV6-2 or TRBV6-3; TRBD2 matches at 12 bases. Germline CDR1 is MNHEY and CDR2 is SVGEGT. Trimming at V came to 6 bases and at J to 3 bases, leaving 3 bases not matched to a gene. The CDR3 sequence is 14 residues long. The CDR3 reads CASRRLAGDYEQYF. The CDR3 DNA sequence: TGTGCCAGCAGACGACTAGCGGGGGACTACGAGCAGTACTTC.

V gene TRBV6-1 combines with J gene TRBJ2-5; D is unclear. Germline V CDR1 and CDR2: MNHNS, SASEGT. This CDR3 is built from 15 residues. Trimming pared 2 bases from V and 1 base from J, leaving 11 bases between. In DNA form, the CDR3 reads TGTGCCAGCAGTGAAAGTCGACACTTCCAAGAGACCCAGTACTTC. This encodes CASSESRHFQETQYF.

About this clonotype: A much larger clone lies a single base off, so this may be a read error. This rearrangement joins TRBV12-3 or TRBV12-4 to TRBJ2-5; D may be TRBD2 (6 bases). CDR3 length equals 16 residues. CDR3 in DNA: TGTGCCAGCAGCGGATTCGGAGGGAGTGACCAAGAGACCCAGTGCTTC. Translated: CASSGFGGSDQETQCF.

This clonotype was counted at least ten times. V is TRBV4-1 and J is TRBJ2-1; 9 bases map to TRBD2. The CDR3 covers 15 residues. Germline V lookup: CDR1 MGHRA, CDR2 YSYEKL. The V gene end was trimmed by 3 bases and the J gene end by 12 bases; junction bases not matched to a gene: 12. DNA of the CDR3: TGCGCCAGCAGCCAGGACTCGGGACTAGCTGGGGTGCAGTTCTTC. The encoded protein is CASSQDSGLAGVQFF.

This clonotype occurred a few times. The chain joins TRBV3-1 to TRBJ2-1; tentatively, D is TRBD1 (5 bases). V lost 0 bases and J 3 bases, leaving 12 bases between the germline ends. Per the germline V gene, CDR1 is LGHDT and CDR2 is YNNKEL (reference sequence). The CDR3 totals 16 residues. CDR3 region: CASSQDGAGHYNEQFF. The CDR3 DNA is TGTGCCAGCAGCCAAGATGGGGCAGGACACTACAATGAGCAGTTCTTC.

There are many counts of this clonotype. The chain links TRBV5-5 to TRBJ2-1; D is perhaps TRBD1 (6 bases). Trimming cost V 0 bases and J 1 base, with 8 bases left between them. Looked up from germline, CDR1 is SGHKS and CDR2 is YYEKEE (reference sequence). This CDR3 is built from 15 residues. The CDR3 DNA is TGTGCCAGCAGCTTGGTGCAGGGGTCCTACAATGAGCAGTTCTTC. It codes for CASSLVQGSYNEQFF.

The chain is built from TRBV4-1 and TRBJ1-5; D remains ambiguous. Germline CDR1 MGHRA, CDR2 YSYEKL. V was trimmed by 0 bases and J by 2 bases, leaving 11 bases between them. This CDR3 is 16 amino acids long. CDR3 region: CASSQEQPAGNQPQHF. CDR3 nucleotide sequence: TGCGCCAGCAGCCAAGAACAGCCGGCAGGCAATCAGCCCCAGCATTTT.

The chain links TRBV4-3 to TRBJ2-7; D gene uncertain. V was clipped by 0 bases and J by 2 bases, with 8 bases between them. This CDR3 contains 14 residues. Germline V gene lookup returns CDR1 LGHNA and CDR2 YSLEER. CDR3 bases: TGCGCCAGCAGCCAAGATCATGACGCCTACGAGCAGTACTTC. Translating it yields CASSQDHDAYEQYF.

This clonotype was counted a few times. In nucleotides, the CDR3 is TGTGCCAGTAGCTCGGGGCCAGGAGGCACTGAAGCTTTCTTT. It is translated as CASSSGPGGTEAFF. J is TRBJ1-1 and V is TRBV19, with D possibly being TRBD1 (5 bases). Deletions cut 6 bases from V and 4 bases from J, with 15 bases between. CDR1 and CDR2 (germline): LNHDA, SQIVND (reference sequence). This CDR3 is 14 amino acids long.

This clonotype was observed a few times. The chain recombines TRBV9 with TRBJ2-5; 7 nucleotides line up with TRBD1. In germline, CDR1 is SGDLS, CDR2 YYNGEE. The CDR3 length is 14 residues. Germline trimming cut 3 bases from V and 0 bases from J; bases unmatched to any gene: 2. The CDR3 here is CASSADRDQETQYF. The CDR3 bases are TGTGCCAGCAGCGCCGACAGGGACCAAGAGACCCAGTACTTC.